The sequence of this TCR beta chain was determined in a study of metastatic and nonmetastatic thyroid tumors. In the study overall: A comparison of repertoires was made across blood and tumor or nodule tissue from malignant and benign thyroid patients.

As processed by the authors: Between-group CDR3 differences, defined by clinicopathological status, yielded a distant-metastasis classifier for papillary thyroid cancer. With MiXCR, TCRdb called clones anew from the PCR reads. In this record, the V and J calls reflect TCRdb's handling and not the investigators' own analysis. The top ten hold roughly an eighth of the sample, which has about 24,000 clones, around 15% seen once. This clone was seen ten or more times. What it recognizes is unknown. Per the germline V gene, CDR1 is SGHNT and CDR2 is YYREEE (reference sequence). The CDR3 has 14 residues. V lost 4 bases and J 1 base, leaving 9 bases between the germline ends. All patients reached thyroid surgery having received no treatment beforehand. Study-level findings and limits: Significantly greater TCR beta diversity was reportedly found in malignant thyroid tumors than in benign nodules (in blood and tumor).

V and J are TRBV5-4 and TRBJ1-5; D is undetermined. This receptor was identified in a female donor with papillary thyroid cancer or a benign thyroid nodule (not recorded which). Some clones in this sample may be carry-over from other donors' samples. The sequenced sample was blood. The CDR3 protein is CASSRHGSNQPQHF. The DNA for the CDR3 is TGTGCCAGCAGCAGACACGGGAGCAATCAGCCCCAGCATTTT.